This T cell receptor beta chain was sequenced in a study of cytomegalovirus exposure and HLA in healthy donors. Sequencing used immunoSEQ multiplex PCR; TCRdb keeps in-frame clones, though not all of them. The table has fewer than 200,000 clones, 85% seen once. Germline assignment: CDR1 MNHNS and CDR2 SASEGT. This CDR3 comprises 16 residues. V trimming: 3 bases; J trimming: 7 bases; junction bases outside the gene matches: 8. To note about this clone: The antigen is unknown.

Study conclusions and caveats: Cytomegalovirus association was assigned to about 150 TCR beta chains. The authors confirmed in vitro that three CMV-associated chains were specific for CMV antigens.

The sequence was obtained from a man younger than 35 in good health and CMV-seropositive. Specimen: PBMCs. The chain is built from TRBV6-1 and TRBJ2-1; TRBD2 matches 11 bases. The CDR3 DNA sequence: TGTGCCAGCAGTGACCCTAGCGGGAGGTATGAAAATGAGCAGTTCTTC. This translates into CASSDPSGRYENEQFF.